This T cell receptor beta chain was sequenced in a study of blood T cell repertoires in COVID-19. In the study overall: In each case, the material was cDNA or gDNA derived from T cells, B-cell-depleted T cells, or PBMCs.

There are 16 residues in the CDR3. The ends lost 0 bases at V and 1 base at J; junction bases unmatched: 3. Germline V CDR1 and CDR2: SGHRS, YFSETQ. Assay: immunoSEQ multiplex PCR; the TCRdb copy retains only in-frame clones and omits some. There are more than 90,000 clones in the sample; roughly nine tenths occur only once, and roughly 7.9% lies in the top ten. Sequencing was performed on peripheral blood. The receptor comes from a man in his sixties or seventies who had recovered from COVID-19. This chain joins TRBV5-1 and TRBJ2-2; 7 positions match TRBD1. The CDR3 DNA is TGCGCCAGCAGCTTGGCCTGGACAGGGAACACCGGGGAGCTGTTTTTT. Translated, it gives CASSLAWTGNTGELFF.